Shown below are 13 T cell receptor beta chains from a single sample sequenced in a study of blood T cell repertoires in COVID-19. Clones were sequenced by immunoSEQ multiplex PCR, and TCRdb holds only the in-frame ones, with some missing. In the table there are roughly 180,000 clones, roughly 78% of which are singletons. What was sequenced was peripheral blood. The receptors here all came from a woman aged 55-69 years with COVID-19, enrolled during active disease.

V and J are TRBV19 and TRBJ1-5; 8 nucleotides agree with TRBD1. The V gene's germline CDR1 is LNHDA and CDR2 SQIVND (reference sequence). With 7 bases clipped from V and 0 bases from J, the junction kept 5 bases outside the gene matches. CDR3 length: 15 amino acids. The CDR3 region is CASNTGGGSNQPQHF. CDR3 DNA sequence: TGTGCCAGTAATACAGGGGGTGGTAGCAATCAGCCCCAGCATTTT.

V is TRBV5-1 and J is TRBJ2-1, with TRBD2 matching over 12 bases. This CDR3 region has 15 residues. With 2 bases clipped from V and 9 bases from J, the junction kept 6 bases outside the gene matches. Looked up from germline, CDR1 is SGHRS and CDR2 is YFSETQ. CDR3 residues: CASSLRLAGVGEQFF. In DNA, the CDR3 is TGCGCCAGCAGCTTAAGACTAGCGGGAGTAGGTGAGCAGTTCTTC. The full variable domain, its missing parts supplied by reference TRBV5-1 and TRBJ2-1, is KAGVTQTPRYLIKTRGQQVTLSCSPISGHRSVSWYQQTPGQGLQFLFEYFSETQRNKGNFPGRFSGRQFSNSRSEMNVSTLELGDSALYLCASSLRLAGVGEQFFGPGTRLTVL.

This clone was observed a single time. The DNA for the CDR3 is TGTGCCAGCAGCTTCCCCGGGGCGGGGCCTCATTCACCCCTCCACTTT. Amino acids: CASSFPGAGPHSPLHF. V gene TRBV7-2 combines with J gene TRBJ1-6; maybe TRBD1 (5 bases). The ends were cut back, 3 bases at V and 8 bases at J, with 17 bases in the middle. The length of the CDR3 is 16 residues. The germline CDR1 and CDR2 sequences are SGHTA and FQGNSA.

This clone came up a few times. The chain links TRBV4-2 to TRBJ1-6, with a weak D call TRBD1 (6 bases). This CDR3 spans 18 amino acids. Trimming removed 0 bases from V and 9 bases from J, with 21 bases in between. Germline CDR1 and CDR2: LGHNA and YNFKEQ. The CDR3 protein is CASSQEEGGRQGLSPLHF. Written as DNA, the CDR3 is TGTGCCAGCAGCCAAGAAGAGGGGGGGCGGCAGGGGCTTTCACCCCTCCACTTT.

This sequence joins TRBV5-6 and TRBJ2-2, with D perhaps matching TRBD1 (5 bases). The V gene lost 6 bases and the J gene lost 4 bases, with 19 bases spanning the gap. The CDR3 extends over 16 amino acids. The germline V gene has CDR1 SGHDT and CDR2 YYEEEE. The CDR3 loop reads CASTRLKGARTGELFF. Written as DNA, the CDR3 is TGTGCCAGCACGAGACTCAAAGGGGCCCGCACCGGGGAGCTGTTTTTT.

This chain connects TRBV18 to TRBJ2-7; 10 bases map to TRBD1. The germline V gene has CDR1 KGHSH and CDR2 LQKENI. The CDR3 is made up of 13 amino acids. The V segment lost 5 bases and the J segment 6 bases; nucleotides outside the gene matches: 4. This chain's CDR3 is CASSKDRGSEQYV. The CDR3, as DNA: TGTGCCAGCTCAAAGGACAGGGGGAGCGAGCAGTACGTC.

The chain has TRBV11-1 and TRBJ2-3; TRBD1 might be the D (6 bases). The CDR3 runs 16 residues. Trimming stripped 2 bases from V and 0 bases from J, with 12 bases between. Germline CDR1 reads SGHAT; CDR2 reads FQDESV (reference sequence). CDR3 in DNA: TGTGCCAGCAGCTTATTTTCAGGGGATAGCACAGATACGCAGTATTTT. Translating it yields CASSLFSGDSTDTQYF. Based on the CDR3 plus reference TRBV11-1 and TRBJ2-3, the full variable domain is EAEVAQSPRYKITEKSQAVAFWCDPISGHATLYWYRQILGQGPELLVQFQDESVVDDSQLPKDRFSAERLKGVDSTLKIQPAELGDSAMYLCASSLFSGDSTDTQYFGPGTRLTVL.

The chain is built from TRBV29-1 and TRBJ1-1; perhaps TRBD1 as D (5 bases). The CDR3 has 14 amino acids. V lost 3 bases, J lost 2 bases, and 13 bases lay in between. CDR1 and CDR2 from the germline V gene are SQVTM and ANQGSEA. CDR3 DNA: TGCAGCGTTGACATATCACAGGTAAACACTGAAGCTTTCTTT. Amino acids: CSVDISQVNTEAFF.

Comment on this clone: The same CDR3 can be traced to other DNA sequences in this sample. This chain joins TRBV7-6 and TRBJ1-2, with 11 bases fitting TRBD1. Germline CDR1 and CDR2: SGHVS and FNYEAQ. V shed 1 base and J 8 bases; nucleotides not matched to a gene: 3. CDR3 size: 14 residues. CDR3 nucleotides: TGTGCCAGCAGCTTAGGGACAGGGGGCTTGGGCTACACCTTC. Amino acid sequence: CASSLGTGGLGYTF.

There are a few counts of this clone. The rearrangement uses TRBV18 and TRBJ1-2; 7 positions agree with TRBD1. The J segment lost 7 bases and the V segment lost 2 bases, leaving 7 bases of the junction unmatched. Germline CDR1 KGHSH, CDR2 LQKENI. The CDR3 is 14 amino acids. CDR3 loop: CASSPTGTESGYTF. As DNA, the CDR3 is TGTGCCAGCTCACCAACCGGGACAGAAAGTGGCTACACCTTC.

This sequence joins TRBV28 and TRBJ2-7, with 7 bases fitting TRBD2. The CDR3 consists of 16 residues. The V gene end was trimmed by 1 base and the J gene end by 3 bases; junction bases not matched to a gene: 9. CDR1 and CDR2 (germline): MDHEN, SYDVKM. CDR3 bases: TGTGCCAGCAGTTTATCCGAGCGGGGCCAACACTACGAGCAGTACTTC. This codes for CASSLSERGQHYEQYF.

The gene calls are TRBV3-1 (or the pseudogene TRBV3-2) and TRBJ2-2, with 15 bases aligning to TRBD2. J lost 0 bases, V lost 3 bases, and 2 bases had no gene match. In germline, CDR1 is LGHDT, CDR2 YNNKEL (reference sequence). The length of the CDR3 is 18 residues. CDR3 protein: CASSHGLAGGTNTGELFF. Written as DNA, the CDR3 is TGTGCCAGCAGCCACGGACTAGCGGGAGGGACGAACACCGGGGAGCTGTTTTTT.

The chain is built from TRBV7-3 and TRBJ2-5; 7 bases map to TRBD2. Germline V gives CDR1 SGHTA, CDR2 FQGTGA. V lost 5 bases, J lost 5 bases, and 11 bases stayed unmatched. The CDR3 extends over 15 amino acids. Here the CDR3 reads CASSAGGAGEETQYF. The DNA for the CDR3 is TGTGCCAGCAGCGCCGGAGGGGCGGGGGAGGAGACCCAGTACTTC.